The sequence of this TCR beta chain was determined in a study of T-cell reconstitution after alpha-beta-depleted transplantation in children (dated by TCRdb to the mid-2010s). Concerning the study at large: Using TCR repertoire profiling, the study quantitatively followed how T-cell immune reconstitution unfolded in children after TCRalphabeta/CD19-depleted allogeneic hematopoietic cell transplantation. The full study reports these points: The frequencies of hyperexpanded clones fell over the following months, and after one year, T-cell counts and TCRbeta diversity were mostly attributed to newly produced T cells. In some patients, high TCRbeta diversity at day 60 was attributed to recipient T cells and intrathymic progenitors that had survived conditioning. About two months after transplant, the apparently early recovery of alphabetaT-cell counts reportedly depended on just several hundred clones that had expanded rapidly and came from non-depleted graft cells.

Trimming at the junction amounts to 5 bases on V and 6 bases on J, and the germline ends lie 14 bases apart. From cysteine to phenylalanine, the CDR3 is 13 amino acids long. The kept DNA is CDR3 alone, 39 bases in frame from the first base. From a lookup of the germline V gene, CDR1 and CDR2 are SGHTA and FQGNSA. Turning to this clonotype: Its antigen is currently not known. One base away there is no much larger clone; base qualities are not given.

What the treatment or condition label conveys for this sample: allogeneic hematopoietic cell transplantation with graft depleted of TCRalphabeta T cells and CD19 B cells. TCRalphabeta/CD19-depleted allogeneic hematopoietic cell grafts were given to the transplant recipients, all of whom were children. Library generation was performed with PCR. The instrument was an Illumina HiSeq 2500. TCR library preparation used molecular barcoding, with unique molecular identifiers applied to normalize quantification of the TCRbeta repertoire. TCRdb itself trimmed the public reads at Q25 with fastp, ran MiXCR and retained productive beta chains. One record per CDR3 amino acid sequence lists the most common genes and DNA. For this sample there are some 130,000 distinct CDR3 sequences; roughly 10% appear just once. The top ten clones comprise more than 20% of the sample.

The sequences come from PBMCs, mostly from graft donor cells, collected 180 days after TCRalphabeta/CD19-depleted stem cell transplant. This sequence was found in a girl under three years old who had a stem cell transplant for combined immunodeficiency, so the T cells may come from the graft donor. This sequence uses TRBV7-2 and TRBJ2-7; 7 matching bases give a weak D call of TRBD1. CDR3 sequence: CASSLSQGGEQYF. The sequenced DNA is TGTGCCAGCAGCCTATCGCAGGGGGGCGAGCAGTACTTC.